This paragraph covers one TCR beta chain sequence. The antigen remains undetermined. This entry comes from a study of shared clonotypes between healthy human individuals. The wider study: Three plates were used per donor for CD4 naive, three for CD4 memory, two for CD8 naive and one for CD8 memory.

At a deep level, the assay was run. Measured with immunoSEQ multiplex PCR; TCRdb has only the in-frame clones, and not every one. The sample yields about 2 million clones, about 94% seen once. Trimming cost V 4 bases and J 9 bases, with 13 bases left between them. CDR3 length: 13 residues. Germline CDR1 LGHNA, CDR2 YSLEER. Study-wide results and limits: Against clonotypes common to all four donors, non-shared ones had lower generation probabilities.

The naive CD8 population came from CD45RO-negative cells selected for CCR7, without terminally differentiated effector memory CD45RA+ cells. Input material: naive CD8+ T cells sorted from blood. This clonotype was obtained from a man aged 18 to 29 in good health. The V and J genes are TRBV4-3 and TRBJ2-1; D is undetermined. CDR3 in amino acids: CASSPRGNIEQFF. The CDR3 nucleotides are TGCGCCAGCAGCCCACGTGGAAATATTGAGCAGTTCTTC.